This paragraph covers one T cell receptor (beta chain) sequence. Generated by immunoSEQ multiplex PCR, the TCRdb table keeps only in-frame clones and is missing some. The sample carries fewer than 65,000 clones, roughly 86% recorded once. CDR1 and CDR2 (germline): SGHTS, YDEGEE. This CDR3 has 15 residues. The germline V and J ends were trimmed by 4 bases and 5 bases, with 18 bases remaining between them. The record originates from a study of technical replicates of blood from several donors. The receptor was isolated from a human donor in good health. Some clones in this sample may be carry-over from other donors' samples. V gene TRBV5-8 combines with J gene TRBJ2-5, with D possibly being TRBD2 (6 bases). The sample taken for sequencing was PBMCs. CDR3 nucleotide sequence: TGTGCCAGCAGCCCTAGTCGGGGTGGAGGGGAGACCCAGTACTTC. This codes for CASSPSRGGGETQYF. Full variable domain (missing parts from reference TRBV5-8 and TRBJ2-5): EAGVTQSPTHLIKTRGQQATLRCSPISGHTSVYWYQQALGLGLQFLLWYDEGEERNRGNFPPRFSGRQFPNYSSELNVNALELEDSALYLCASSPSRGGGETQYFGPGTRLLVL.